This T cell receptor (beta chain) was captured by sequencing in a study of blood T cell repertoires in COVID-19. The overall study: COVID-19 samples, acute and convalescent, were from the United States, Italy and Spain. The cDNA or gDNA used as material had been derived from T cells, B-cell-depleted T cells, or PBMCs.

Germline loops: CDR1 SGDLS, CDR2 YYNGEE. V lost 6 bases and J 7 bases, leaving 14 bases between the germline ends. The CDR3 is 14 residues long. A few counts support this clone. The authors' processing: Amplified reference gene primers provided the basis for estimating nucleated cell counts. Clones were sequenced by immunoSEQ multiplex PCR, and TCRdb holds only the in-frame ones, with some missing. Clone size and the V and J calls come from that table; the DNA yielded D and trimming. The profile shows 210,000 or so clones, around 91% of them singletons. The receptor was isolated from a woman aged 35 to 49 with acute or convalescent COVID-19. Sequencing used peripheral blood. The chain recombines TRBV9 with TRBJ1-6; perhaps TRBD1 as D (6 bases). The CDR3 DNA follows: TGTGCCAGCACCCTGGGGACATTAAATTCACCCCTCCACTTT. It codes for CASTLGTLNSPLHF.